The clone carrying this TCR beta chain was recorded a few times. This CDR3 has 12 amino acids. V was pared by 0 bases and J by 4 bases, with 1 base between. Looked up from germline, CDR1 is LNHNV and CDR2 is YYDKDF (reference sequence). This sample is part of a study of identical twins. TCRdb reprocessed the 5' RACE reads via MiXCR and lists one record per CDR3 protein. Among about 690,000 distinct CDR3 sequences listed, roughly 20% were seen once. These data were also filed under a second study, of T cells expressing NK-cell markers.

The chain carries TRBV15 and TRBJ2-1, with unresolved D. The receptor comes from a woman aged 18-35 years in good health. The sequencing input was PBMCs. CDR3 bases: TGTGCCACCAGCAGAGATTACAATGAGCAGTTCTTC. Residues: CATSRDYNEQFF.